The 29 T cell receptor beta chains below all came from one sample that was sequenced in a study of response to subunit inactivated influenza vaccine. MiXCR, run by TCRdb on the RT-PCR reads, gives a single entry per CDR3 protein. The sample yields 650,000 to 700,000 distinct CDR3 sequences, about a sixth seen once. Sequenced here: PBMCs from blood, sampled 11 to 12 days after vaccination. The source of these receptors is a man aged 45-65 years who received an inactivated influenza vaccine.

The rearrangement links TRBV12-3 or TRBV12-4 to TRBJ2-7; no clear D gene. The V end lost 2 bases, the J end lost 4 bases, and 6 bases lay between the germline ends. This CDR3 region has 12 residues. Here the CDR3 reads CASSLIYYEQYF. CDR3 nucleotides: TGTGCCAGCAGTTTAATCTATTACGAGCAGTACTTC.

This clonotype was detected only a few times. The chain has TRBV18 and TRBJ2-1, with 11 bases identical to TRBD2. V dropped 6 bases and J dropped 2; count of bases not matched to a gene: 3. The length of the CDR3 is 15 residues. Germline V lookup: CDR1 KGHSH, CDR2 LQKENI. CDR3 sequence: CASSEGLAAYNEQFF. In nucleotides, the CDR3 is TGTGCCAGCTCGGAGGGACTAGCGGCCTACAATGAGCAGTTCTTC.

A few counts support this clonotype. This chain uses TRBV12-3 or TRBV12-4 with TRBJ2-1, with 8 bases matching TRBD1. There are 12 residues in the CDR3. V lost 5 bases to trimming and J lost 10 bases; unmatched junction nucleotides: 4. CDR3 nucleotide sequence: TGTGCCAGCAGTGGGCGGACAGGGGAGCAGTTCTTC. Translating it yields CASSGRTGEQFF.

This clonotype was seen a few times. V gene TRBV20-1 combines with J gene TRBJ1-6; D uncertain. Germline V CDR1 and CDR2: DFQATT, SNEGSKA (reference sequence). Trimming stripped 0 bases from V and 5 bases from J, with 11 bases between. The CDR3 totals 15 residues. The CDR3 region has the DNA TGCAGTGCTAGAGATAGGCGAGCGGATAATTCACCCCTCCACTTT. It yields the protein CSARDRRADNSPLHF.

This clonotype was recorded many times. The gene calls are TRBV12-3 or TRBV12-4 and TRBJ2-7; D may be TRBD1 or TRBD2 (5 bases each). Trimming stripped 3 bases from V and 5 bases from J, with 14 bases between. The CDR3 totals 14 residues. The CDR3: CASSFGGSWNEQYF. CDR3 DNA: TGTGCCAGCAGTTTTGGGGGATCGTGGAACGAGCAGTACTTC.

J is TRBJ2-7 and V is TRBV5-1; 8 nucleotides match TRBD2. Germline CDR1 and CDR2: SGHRS and YFSETQ. V was pared by 4 bases and J by 2 bases, with 2 bases of the junction left unmatched. The CDR3 runs to 13 residues. The CDR3 bases are TGCGCCAGCAGCCGGGAGGGGGCCTACGAGCAGTACTTC. Translating it yields CASSREGAYEQYF.

This clonotype was seen only a few times. The CDR3 region has the DNA TGCAGCGTTGTACCGAGGGGCAACGAGCAGTACTTC. This encodes CSVVPRGNEQYF. The chain combines TRBV29-1 with TRBJ2-7; D is perhaps TRBD1 or TRBD2 (5 bases each). Germline V CDR1 and CDR2: SQVTM, ANQGSEA. This CDR3 is built from 12 residues. Trimming removed 4 bases at V and 5 bases at J, with 12 bases between.

V gene TRBV20-1 combines with J gene TRBJ2-6; D remains unclear. Trimming removed 3 bases at V and 0 bases at J, with 9 bases between. Germline CDR1 DFQATT, CDR2 SNEGSKA (reference sequence). This CDR3 contains 15 residues. The CDR3 here is CSARPRSSGANVLTF. CDR3 sequence (DNA): TGCAGTGCTAGGCCCCGTAGCTCTGGGGCCAACGTCCTGACTTTC.

The DNA for the CDR3 is TGTGCCAGCAGCTTAGCGGCGCCGGGGGAACTCCCCTACGAGCAGTACTTC. This encodes CASSLAAPGELPYEQYF. This chain connects TRBV7-6 to TRBJ2-7, with a possible D match to TRBD2 (6 bases). Per the germline V gene, CDR1 is SGHVS and CDR2 is FNYEAQ. V lost 0 bases and J 2 bases, leaving 17 bases between the germline ends. The CDR3 is 17 residues long.

In its sample, this clonotype was seen a few times. The chain is built from TRBV7-2 and TRBJ1-4, with D perhaps matching TRBD1 (6 bases). CDR3 size: 14 residues. Deletions cut 6 bases from V and 8 bases from J, with 16 bases between. Germline CDR1 and CDR2: SGHTA and FQGNSA. CDR3 coding DNA: TGTGCCAGCAGTGTTAGGGGGATTGGAGAAAAACTGTTTTTT. This codes for CASSVRGIGEKLFF.

In its sample, this clonotype was seen a few times. This chain connects TRBV5-1 to TRBJ1-5; the D is unclear. The CDR3 covers 13 residues. CDR1 is SGHRS and CDR2 is YFSETQ in the germline V gene. V lost 4 bases, J lost 4 bases, and 9 bases lay in between. The CDR3 nucleotides are TGCGCCAGCAGCCCTCTGGGGAATCAGCCCCAGCATTTT. It specifies CASSPLGNQPQHF.

The CDR3: CASSQDGTGPFF. The CDR3 coding sequence is TGTGCCAGCAGCCAGGACGGGACAGGACCGTTCTTC. The rearrangement joins TRBV3-1 to TRBJ2-1, with 8 positions matching TRBD1. CDR1 and CDR2 (germline): LGHDT, YNNKEL (reference sequence). J lost 15 bases, V lost 3 bases, and 7 bases had no gene match. The CDR3 is 12 residues long.

This clonotype was observed many times. The gene calls are TRBV11-3 and TRBJ2-1, with 9 bases lining up with TRBD2. V trimming: 1 base; J trimming: 9 bases; junction bases outside the gene matches: 7. Germline lookup yields CDR1 SGHNT and CDR2 YENEEA. CDR3 length equals 15 residues. The CDR3 bases are TGTGCCAGCAGCTTAGGTCTAGCGGGGTTCATTGAGCAGTTCTTC. This translates into CASSLGLAGFIEQFF.

V and J are TRBV18 and TRBJ1-4; no definite D call. The CDR3 sequence is 12 residues long. The germline CDR1 and CDR2 sequences are KGHSH and LQKENI. V shed 3 bases and J shed 7 bases, with 6 bases lying between them. The CDR3 loop is CASSPTTEKLFF. Here the CDR3 DNA reads TGTGCCAGCTCACCTACGACTGAAAAACTGTTTTTT.

This clonotype was seen a few times. The chain carries TRBV5-5 and TRBJ2-1, with D perhaps matching TRBD1 (5 bases). V was clipped by 0 bases and J by 4 bases, with 11 bases between them. Germline V gene lookup returns CDR1 SGHKS and CDR2 YYEKEE (reference sequence). The CDR3 has 15 residues. CDR3 DNA sequence: TGTGCCAGCAGCTTGGTCCCGGACACTTACAATGAGCAGTTCTTC. Translating gives CASSLVPDTYNEQFF.

This clonotype was detected only a few times. The chain is built from TRBV7-8 and TRBJ1-2; TRBD1 matches 9 bases. Germline values: CDR1 SGHVS, CDR2 FQNEAQ. Trimming took 0 bases from V and 7 from J; bases not matched to a gene: 3. This CDR3 has 14 amino acids. CDR3 sequence reads: CASSLAQGAFGYTF. The CDR3 DNA follows: TGTGCCAGCAGCTTAGCACAGGGGGCTTTTGGCTACACCTTC.

In its sample, this clonotype was seen a few times. The rearrangement joins TRBV27 to TRBJ2-7; maybe TRBD1 (5 bases). The CDR3 is 14 amino acids. Germline V CDR1 and CDR2: MNHEY, SMNVEV (reference sequence). The V gene lost 5 bases and the J gene lost 3 bases, with 14 bases spanning the gap. CDR3 DNA sequence: TGTGCCAGCAGTCGAAAAACGACAGTCTACGAGCAGTACTTC. Translation: CASSRKTTVYEQYF.

In this sample, this clonotype turned up a few times. The chain carries TRBV11-2 and TRBJ2-1; D may match TRBD1 or TRBD2 (5 bases each). Germline V lookup: CDR1 SGHAT, CDR2 FQNNGV. This CDR3 has 16 amino acids. Trimming left V 1 base short and J 7 bases short, with 17 bases between. The CDR3 nucleotides are TGTGCCAGCAGCTTAGTATTAACTATTGGGGGTAATGAGCAGTTCTTC. Protein: CASSLVLTIGGNEQFF.

This clonotype was seen only a few times. The chain combines TRBV13 with TRBJ1-6; perhaps TRBD1 as D (5 bases). V shed 3 bases and J shed 7 bases, with 13 bases lying between them. The CDR3 has 15 amino acids. In germline, CDR1 is PRHDT, CDR2 FYEKMQ (reference sequence). CDR3 loop: CASSLLAGQNSPLHF. The CDR3 DNA reads as TGTGCCAGCAGCTTGTTGGCAGGACAAAATTCACCCCTCCACTTT.

The chain couples TRBV7-8 to TRBJ2-1; D possibly corresponds to TRBD1 (8 bases). Germline CDR1 is SGHVS and CDR2 is FQNEAQ. The CDR3 contains 16 residues. Trimming left V 5 bases short and J 2 bases short, with 16 bases between. In nucleotides, the CDR3 is TGTGCCAGCAGCAGCAACAGGGGGGGGCCCTACAATGAGCAGTTCTTC. Translating gives CASSSNRGGPYNEQFF.

This clonotype was detected a few times. The chain combines TRBV6-2 or TRBV6-3 with TRBJ2-3, with unresolved D. The CDR3 is 16 amino acids. V lost 6 bases to trimming and J lost 2 bases, with 18 bases between them. Per the germline V gene, CDR1 is MNHEY and CDR2 is SVGEGT. The DNA of the CDR3 is TGTGCCAGCAGGCAATCTGGCGGTTACCCCACAGATACGCAGTATTTT. As protein: CASRQSGGYPTDTQYF.

The chain carries TRBV20-1 and TRBJ1-4; no reliable D call. The CDR3 runs to 14 residues. V was clipped by 1 base and J by 5 bases, with 11 bases between them. The germline CDR1 and CDR2 sequences are DFQATT and SNEGSKA (reference sequence). CDR3: CSARGGGLNEKLFF. Here the CDR3 DNA reads TGCAGTGCTAGAGGGGGAGGGCTCAATGAAAAACTGTTTTTT.

This clonotype was observed at least ten times. The chain is built from TRBV5-1 and TRBJ1-1; 8 bases are shared with TRBD1. V dropped 1 base and J dropped 5; count of bases not matched to a gene: 4. In germline, CDR1 is SGHRS, CDR2 YFSETQ. This CDR3 region has 14 residues. CDR3 bases: TGCGCCAGCAGCTTGCAGGGGGCAGGTACTGAAGCTTTCTTT. As protein: CASSLQGAGTEAFF.

The table lists this clonotype with a few counts. The J gene is TRBJ1-2, the V gene TRBV20-1; D perhaps matches TRBD1 (6 bases). Trimming shortened V by 1 base and J by 8 bases, and 11 bases separated the two germline ends. CDR3 length: 12 residues. Germline values: CDR1 DFQATT, CDR2 SNEGSKA (reference sequence). CDR3 nucleotide sequence: TGCAGTGCTAGAGTATCAGGGGCCGGCTACACCTTC. This encodes CSARVSGAGYTF.

This clonotype came up a few times. V gene TRBV27 combines with J gene TRBJ2-5; no firm D call. The germline CDR1 and CDR2 sequences are MNHEY and SMNVEV (reference sequence). The CDR3 totals 13 residues. V lost 1 base and J 2 bases, leaving 5 bases between the germline ends. The CDR3 DNA reads as TGTGCCAGCAGTTTATTCCGTCAAGAGACCCAGTACTTC. Translated, it gives CASSLFRQETQYF.

This clonotype was seen a handful of times. The chain links TRBV5-1 to TRBJ2-3; 11 positions agree with TRBD1. Germline CDR1 is SGHRS and CDR2 is YFSETQ. V shed 3 bases and J 4 bases; nucleotides not matched to a gene: 10. The CDR3 loop spans 17 amino acids. In DNA, the CDR3 is TGCGCCAGCAGCTCCGAAGGACAGGGGGCGTTGTCAGATACGCAGTATTTT. Protein product: CASSSEGQGALSDTQYF. The full variable domain, completed using reference TRBV5-1 and TRBJ2-3, is KAGVTQTPRYLIKTRGQQVTLSCSPISGHRSVSWYQQTPGQGLQFLFEYFSETQRNKGNFPGRFSGRQFSNSRSEMNVSTLELGDSALYLCASSSEGQGALSDTQYFGPGTRLTVL.

This clonotype was found many times. This chain uses TRBV12-3 or TRBV12-4 with TRBJ2-7; a possible D gene is TRBD2 (6 bases). The CDR3 length is 10 residues. Trimming took off 3 bases at V and 12 bases at J, with 9 bases between the two ends. Here the CDR3 reads CASSLLGGYF. In DNA, the CDR3 is TGTGCCAGCAGTTTGCTCGGGGGGTACTTC.

This clonotype was seen only a few times. Here the CDR3 DNA reads TGTGCCAGCAGCCAAACTAGTTACCATGAGCAGTTCTTC. Translation: CASSQTSYHEQFF. J is TRBJ2-1 and V is TRBV7-8; D perhaps matches TRBD2 (5 bases). The V and J ends lost 5 bases and 8 bases respectively, with 13 bases between them. The CDR3 has 13 amino acids. Per germline, CDR1 SGHVS and CDR2 FQNEAQ.

Of note for this clonotype: An end of the junction does not agree with germline; a read error may underlie this. The chain recombines TRBV14 with TRBJ2-1; TRBD2 agrees at 10 bases. CDR1 and CDR2 (germline): SGHDN, FVKESK. The CDR3 has 15 residues. The chain's CDR3 is CASSVGTSANNEQIF. Written as DNA, the CDR3 is TGTGCCAGCAGCGTTGGGACTAGCGCTAACAATGAGCAGATCTTC.